Listed here are 32 T cell receptor beta chains from one sample, sequenced in a study of somatic mutations in cytotoxic T cells in rheumatoid arthritis. Generated by immunoSEQ multiplex PCR, the TCRdb table keeps only in-frame clones and is missing some. The sample has about 10,000 clones, about three quarters seen once. Material for sequencing was CD8+ T cells sorted from blood. The receptors come from a man aged 50-60 years in good health.

V and J are TRBV19 and TRBJ2-7, with no clear D. Trimming pared 5 bases from V and 0 bases from J, leaving 8 bases between. The CDR3 is 13 amino acids. The germline V gene has CDR1 LNHDA and CDR2 SQIVND (reference sequence). The CDR3 here is CASSHIASYEQYF. CDR3 sequence (DNA): TGTGCCAGTAGTCACATAGCCTCCTACGAGCAGTACTTC.

The rearrangement uses TRBV5-1 and TRBJ2-1; TRBD1 agrees at 9 bases. J gave up 3 bases and V 5 bases, and 6 bases lay outside the gene matches. This CDR3 is built from 15 residues. The germline CDR1 and CDR2 sequences are SGHRS and YFSETQ. Here the CDR3 DNA reads TGCGCCAGCAGAGGGACAGGGTTAAACTACAATGAGCAGTTCTTC. This sequence encodes CASRGTGLNYNEQFF.

V and J are TRBV7-8 and TRBJ1-1; TRBD1 might be the D (5 bases). In germline, CDR1 is SGHVS, CDR2 FQNEAQ. There are 15 residues in the CDR3. Trimming removed 1 base from V and 1 base from J, with 10 bases in between. The chain's CDR3 is CASSLGRQGNTEAFF. In DNA form, the CDR3 reads TGTGCCAGCAGCTTAGGGCGCCAGGGGAACACTGAAGCTTTCTTT. Together with reference TRBV7-8 and TRBJ1-1, the CDR3 gives the full variable domain: GAGVSQSPRYKVAKRGQDVALRCDPISGHVSLFWYQQALGQGPEFLTYFQNEAQLDKSGLPSDRFFAERPEGSVSTLKIQRTQQEDSAVYLCASSLGRQGNTEAFFGQGTRLTVV.

This chain links TRBV10-3 with TRBJ2-7; 9 nucleotides match TRBD1. The CDR3 sequence is 15 residues long. Germline assignment: CDR1 ENHRY and CDR2 SYGVKD. J was trimmed by 4 bases and V by 4 bases; bases with no gene match: 8. The CDR3 bases are TGTGCCATCAGTGCTGACAGGGGGAAGGGTTACGAGCAGTACTTC. Encoded protein: CAISADRGKGYEQYF.

The rearrangement joins TRBV9 to TRBJ1-1, with 7 bases matching TRBD1. This CDR3 contains 12 residues. The germline V gene encodes CDR1 SGDLS and CDR2 YYNGEE. V lost 3 bases and J lost 7; bases outside the gene matches: 3. In DNA form, the CDR3 reads TGTGCCAGCAGCGGCGGGACAGTTGAAGCTTTCTTT. It encodes CASSGGTVEAFF.

This clone was picked up a small number of times. This sequence joins TRBV7-8 and TRBJ2-4; D perhaps matches TRBD1 (6 bases). Germline lookup yields CDR1 SGHVS and CDR2 FQNEAQ. Trimming stripped 1 base from V and 0 bases from J, with 7 bases between. This CDR3 has 15 amino acids. Written as DNA, the CDR3 is TGTGCCAGCAGCTTAGGGGGGCTAGCCAAAAACATTCAGTACTTC. Its protein product is CASSLGGLAKNIQYF.

The rearrangement links TRBV4-1 to TRBJ2-1; D might be TRBD2 (5 bases). The CDR3 spans 12 residues. Germline assignment: CDR1 MGHRA and CDR2 YSYEKL. V was clipped by 4 bases and J by 9 bases, with 10 bases between them. DNA for the CDR3: TGCGCCAGCAGCCCCGCTCGGGGTGAGCAGTTCTTC. It codes for CASSPARGEQFF.

This clone has just one count. CDR3 sequence (DNA): TGTGCCAGCAGTGACTCCGGACGAGCGGGGGTGAACACAGATACGCAGTATTTT. As protein: CASSDSGRAGVNTDTQYF. The chain employs TRBV6-4 and TRBJ2-3; TRBD2 agrees at 8 bases. The junction had 10 bases not matched to a gene; V was cut back by 0 bases and J by 2 bases. Germline CDR1 and CDR2: MRHNA and SNTAGT. This CDR3 has 18 residues.

CDR3 bases: TGTGCCAGCAGCTTAGCTAGCGGGACCCACAATGAGCAGTTCTTC. Its translation is CASSLASGTHNEQFF. The gene calls are TRBV7-9 and TRBJ2-1; 8 positions agree with TRBD2. The junction had 3 bases not matched to a gene; V was cut back by 0 bases and J by 5 bases. Germline lookup yields CDR1 SEHNR and CDR2 FQNEAQ (reference sequence). This CDR3 has 15 amino acids.

This clone came up once. The rearrangement uses TRBV6-4 and TRBJ2-7, with 10 bases that match TRBD1. Germline V gene data show CDR1 as MRHNA and CDR2 as SNTAGT. The V segment lost 4 bases and the J segment 3 bases; nucleotides outside the gene matches: 9. The CDR3 runs to 16 residues. The CDR3 nucleotides read TGTGCCAGCAGTGGATCATGGACAGGGGGGTTCTACGAGCAGTACTTC. This codes for CASSGSWTGGFYEQYF.

V gene TRBV2 combines with J gene TRBJ2-7; a possible D gene is TRBD1 (5 bases). V was clipped by 3 bases and J by 4 bases, with 13 bases between them. This CDR3 has 14 residues. CDR1 and CDR2 from the germline V gene are SNHLY and FYNNEI. The CDR3 here is CASSDRAPRYEQYF. The CDR3 bases are TGTGCCAGCAGTGACAGGGCCCCCCGATACGAGCAGTACTTC.

The V and J genes are TRBV11-2 and TRBJ1-2, with TRBD1 matching 9 bases. J gave up 8 bases and V 3 bases, and 4 bases lay outside the gene matches. The CDR3 is 13 amino acids. The germline V gene encodes CDR1 SGHAT and CDR2 FQNNGV. The CDR3 is CASSFGQGIGYTF. CDR3 nucleotides: TGTGCCAGCAGCTTCGGACAGGGGATCGGCTACACCTTC. Together with reference TRBV11-2 and TRBJ1-2, the CDR3 gives the full variable domain: EAGVAQSPRYKIIEKRQSVAFWCNPISGHATLYWYQQILGQGPKLLIQFQNNGVVDDSQLPKDRFSAERLKGVDSTLKIQPAKLEDSAVYLCASSFGQGIGYTFGSGTRLTVV.

This clone was recorded a few times. J is TRBJ2-6 and V is TRBV4-3, with D possibly being TRBD1 (6 bases). This CDR3 has 16 amino acids. CDR1 is LGHNA, CDR2 YSLEER, per germline. Trimming took off 6 bases at V and 0 bases at J, with 12 bases between the two ends. CDR3: CASRDRYLSGANVLTF. In DNA, the CDR3 is TGCGCCAGCAGGGACAGATACCTCTCTGGGGCCAACGTCCTGACTTTC.

The CDR3 is CASRLGGGQPQHF. The DNA of the CDR3 is TGTGCCAGTAGATTGGGGGGGGGTCAGCCCCAGCATTTT. This rearrangement joins TRBV19 to TRBJ1-5; a weak D match, TRBD1 (5 bases). The ends were cut back, 6 bases at V and 6 bases at J, with 12 bases in the middle. CDR3 size: 13 residues. Germline CDR1 and CDR2: LNHDA and SQIVND (reference sequence).

The V call is TRBV27, the J call TRBJ1-4, with TRBD1 matching 7 bases. Germline trimming cut 7 bases from V and 8 bases from J; bases unmatched to any gene: 10. The CDR3 consists of 14 residues. Germline-derived CDR1 and CDR2 are MNHEY and SMNVEV (reference sequence). The DNA for the CDR3 is TGTGCCAGCACCAGAACAGGGGTCGGGGAAAAACTGTTTTTT. Translated: CASTRTGVGEKLFF.

CDR3 coding DNA: TGTGCCAGCAGTCCCTCTGGGGCCGGCGATCAGCCCCAGCATTTT. The encoded protein is CASSPSGAGDQPQHF. J is TRBJ1-5 and V is TRBV11-1, with a possible D match to TRBD1 (5 bases). The germline V gene has CDR1 SGHAT and CDR2 FQDESV (reference sequence). Trimming took 6 bases from V and 5 from J, leaving 17 bases between them. This CDR3 is 15 amino acids long.

The chain couples TRBV5-1 to TRBJ2-5; D might be TRBD2 (5 bases). The DNA end lines up better with TRBJ2-7; the J call may be wrong. This CDR3 spans 13 amino acids. Looked up from germline, CDR1 is SGHRS and CDR2 is YFSETQ. The CDR3 sequence: CASSTGMAAEQYF. Written as DNA, the CDR3 is TGCGCCAGCAGCACCGGGATGGCGGCCGAGCAGTACTTC.

The chain uses TRBV6-6 and TRBJ1-6, with D perhaps TRBD1 (5 bases). V was shortened by 5 bases and J by 10 bases, with 15 bases between the two germline ends. The CDR3 runs 14 residues. Per germline, CDR1 MNHNY and CDR2 SVGAGI (reference sequence). The CDR3 protein is CASSLQTVPSPLHF. CDR3 coding DNA: TGTGCCAGCAGTCTTCAGACAGTCCCCTCACCCCTCCACTTT.

The chain joins TRBV4-3 to TRBJ2-4; the match to TRBD2 covers 7 bases. With V trimmed by 0 bases and J by 4 bases, 6 bases remained unmatched. CDR1 LGHNA and CDR2 YSLEER come from the germline V gene. The CDR3 extends over 16 amino acids. The CDR3 sequence: CASSQDRWGGKNIQYF. In DNA, the CDR3 is TGCGCCAGCAGCCAAGATCGATGGGGGGGAAAAAACATTCAGTACTTC.

The V gene is TRBV28, the J gene TRBJ1-1, with D uncertain. Trimming pared 2 bases from V and 5 bases from J, leaving 9 bases between. The germline CDR1 and CDR2 sequences are MDHEN and SYDVKM. The CDR3 extends over 13 amino acids. CDR3 amino acids: CASSLSGVTEAFF. CDR3 DNA sequence: TGTGCCAGCAGTTTAAGCGGGGTTACTGAAGCTTTCTTT.

The V gene is TRBV9, the J gene TRBJ1-5, with D maybe TRBD1 (6 bases). V was clipped by 4 bases and J by 6 bases, with 14 bases between them. This CDR3 has 14 amino acids. CDR1 is SGDLS, CDR2 YYNGEE, per germline. CDR3 in DNA: TGTGCCAGCAGCCAGAGCGGGGGGCTTCAGCCCCAGCATTTT. Protein product: CASSQSGGLQPQHF.

The table lists this clone with a few counts. The CDR3 nucleotides read TGTGCCAGCAGCGTAGGGGAGGACGAGCAGTACTTC. Translated, it gives CASSVGEDEQYF. This sequence joins TRBV9 and TRBJ2-7, with D tentatively TRBD2 (6 bases). The CDR3 length is 12 residues. Germline V gene sequence: CDR1 SGDLS, CDR2 YYNGEE. Trimming left V 0 bases short and J 5 bases short, with 6 bases between.

This chain uses TRBV7-3 with TRBJ2-3, with TRBD2 matching 8 bases. The germline gives CDR1 SGHTA, CDR2 FQGTGA. There are 16 residues in the CDR3. Trimming cost V 1 base and J 0 bases; bases outside gene matches: 3. Here the CDR3 reads CASSLMPGGSTDTQYF. In DNA, the CDR3 is TGTGCCAGCAGCTTAATGCCGGGGGGGAGCACAGATACGCAGTATTTT.

This clone appeared a single time. The chain has TRBV7-2 and TRBJ2-5; D may be TRBD2 (6 bases). CDR1 is SGHTA, CDR2 FQGNSA, per germline. The CDR3 runs 13 residues. Trimming shortened V by 5 bases and J by 6 bases, and 13 bases separated the two germline ends. The CDR3 DNA is TGTGCCAGCAGCCCCGGAGGGCCTAAGACCCAGTACTTC. Protein sequence: CASSPGGPKTQYF.

The chain is built from TRBV21-1 and TRBJ2-7; the table assigns TRBD2, which was not confirmed against the DNA. TRBV21-1 is noted as a pseudogene. CDR3 length: 14 residues. CDR3 DNA sequence: TGTGCCAGCAGCCCCCCTGAGGCCGGTTACGAGCAGTACTTC. Translated, it gives CASSPPEAGYEQYF.

This chain uses TRBV6-1 with TRBJ2-7, with D possibly matching TRBD1 (6 bases). Germline V gives CDR1 MNHNS, CDR2 SASEGT. The CDR3 is made up of 15 amino acids. V lost 7 bases and J lost 0, with 16 bases in between. The CDR3 loop reads CASNEGQGSSYEQYF. CDR3 nucleotide sequence: TGTGCCAGCAACGAAGGTCAGGGGTCCTCCTACGAGCAGTACTTC.

CDR3 residues: CASSHRDRGIAEAFF. CDR3 bases: TGCGCCAGCAGCCATCGGGACAGGGGAATAGCTGAAGCTTTCTTT. The chain links TRBV4-3 to TRBJ1-1; 10 bases match TRBD1. The CDR3 has 15 amino acids. After removal of 3 bases from V and 6 bases from J, the junction contained 7 bases not matched to a gene. Germline V gene lookup returns CDR1 LGHNA and CDR2 YSLEER.

V is TRBV6-1 and J is TRBJ1-1; D is ambiguous. CDR1 and CDR2 (germline): MNHNS, SASEGT. The CDR3 extends over 12 amino acids. V dropped 8 bases and J dropped 1 base, with 8 bases sitting between them. CDR3 sequence: CASRTGNTEAFF. The CDR3 bases are TGTGCCAGCCGCACGGGGAACACTGAAGCTTTCTTT.

The chain carries TRBV6-5 and TRBJ1-5, with 10 bases lining up with TRBD1. The CDR3 is made up of 14 amino acids. Germline V gives CDR1 MNHEY, CDR2 SVGAGI. V lost 6 bases and J lost 7; bases outside the gene matches: 6. CDR3 in DNA: TGTGCCAGCAGGGACAGGGGGTGGGGACAGCCCCAGCATTTT. Its protein product is CASRDRGWGQPQHF.

V usage is TRBV15 and J usage is TRBJ2-7; 7 positions match TRBD1. This CDR3 comprises 14 residues. The germline CDR1 and CDR2 sequences are LNHNV and YYDKDF (reference sequence). V lost 4 bases to trimming and J lost 3 bases; unmatched junction nucleotides: 6. The CDR3: CATSNRDSNYEQYF. CDR3 coding DNA: TGTGCCACCAGCAACCGGGACAGCAACTACGAGCAGTACTTC.

This clone has just a few counts. The chain has TRBV5-4 and TRBJ1-1, with D unresolved. V shed 4 bases and J shed 7 bases, with 17 bases lying between them. The CDR3 contains 14 residues. Germline CDR1 is SGHNT and CDR2 is YYREEE (reference sequence). The CDR3 region is CASSLAGGRDEAFF. CDR3 sequence (DNA): TGTGCCAGCAGCCTTGCGGGTGGACGGGATGAAGCTTTCTTT.

This chain links TRBV11-2 with TRBJ2-5; D might be TRBD1 (5 bases). V was cut by 7 bases and J by 5 bases, with 11 bases left in between. The CDR3 is 12 residues long. CDR1 and CDR2 from the germline V gene are SGHAT and FQNNGV. CDR3 residues: CASNQGWETQYF. Here the CDR3 DNA reads TGTGCCAGCAACCAGGGTTGGGAGACCCAGTACTTC.